These T cell receptor beta chains were read from a single sample in a study of shared clonotypes between healthy human individuals. Sequencing used immunoSEQ multiplex PCR; TCRdb keeps in-frame clones, though not all of them. Among over a million clones listed, more than 75% were seen once. Sequencing input: memory CD4+ T cells from PBMCs. Source of these receptors: a man between 18 and 35 years old in good health. Some clones in this sample may be carry-over from other donors' samples. Each CDR3 is given with its conserved first and last residue. A D gene is named only where the DNA matches it firmly. A row's size may be missing; if present it is once, few, many or a size class.

J gene | V gene | clone size | D gene | CDR3 DNA | CDR3 protein
TRBJ1-2 | TRBV5-4 | few | NA | TGTGCCAGCAGCTTGGTGGGGGATTTCTATGGCTACACCTTC | CASSLVGDFYGYTF
TRBJ1-2 | TRBV28 | NA | NA | TGTGCCAGCAGTTCCTTAATGAGGGGCTACACCTTC | CASSSLMRGYTF
TRBJ2-7 | TRBV7-2 | NA | NA | TGTGCCAGCAGCTTAGCTTTCGGGGGCTACGAGCAGTACTTC | CASSLAFGGYEQYF
TRBJ2-1 | TRBV5-1 | few | NA | TGCGCCAGCAGCTTCGTGAAGGCCTTACTAGGTTACAATGAGCAGTTCTTC | CASSFVKALLGYNEQFF
TRBJ2-3 | TRBV6-5 | NA | NA | TGTGCCAGCAGTTACAGATGGGCATCTGATACGCAGTATTTT | CASSYRWASDTQYF
TRBJ1-6 | TRBV11-2 | NA | NA | TGTGCCAGCAGCTTAGCGGACAGTAATAATTCACCCCTCCACTTT | CASSLADSNNSPLHF
TRBJ2-1 | TRBV7-9 | once | TRBD2 | TGTGCCAGCAGCTTAGCGGGCGGGAGGGCCCGGAATGAGCAGTTCTTC | CASSLAGGRARNEQFF
TRBJ1-1 | TRBV12-5 | once | NA | TGTGCTAGTGGCTCTCAGATGAACACTGAAGCTTTCTTT | CASGSQMNTEAFF
TRBJ1-5 | TRBV30 | NA | NA | TGTGCCTGGAGCCTAGGGCAACCAAATCAGCCCCAGCATTTT | CAWSLGQPNQPQHF
TRBJ2-1 | TRBV11-2 | NA | TRBD2 | TGTGCCAGCATCCCTTTTTGGACTAGCCCCAATGAGCAGTTCTTC | CASIPFWTSPNEQFF
TRBJ1-2 | TRBV7-2 | NA | NA | TGTGCCAGCAGCTTAGTGATAGGGGGGGACTATGGCTACACCTTC | CASSLVIGGDYGYTF
TRBJ2-7 | TRBV27 | NA | NA | TGTGCCAGCAGTCCCCGAACTGGGACACTTACCTACGAGCAGTACTTC | CASSPRTGTLTYEQYF
TRBJ2-7 | TRBV2 | NA | NA | TGTGCCAGCAGTGAAGCCTACGAGCAGTACTTC | CASSEAYEQYF
TRBJ2-5 | TRBV18 | NA | TRBD2 | TGTGCCAGCTCACCACCGACAGGAACGACTAGCGGACAAGAGACCCAGTACTTC | CASSPPTGTTSGQETQYF
TRBJ1-1 | TRBV10-3 | few | NA | TGTGCCATACAGGGAGGAGAGACTGAAGCTTTCTTT | CAIQGGETEAFF
TRBJ1-5 | TRBV2 | NA | NA | TGTGCCAGCAGTGACTGGGGAGGGGATCAGCCCCAGCATTTT | CASSDWGGDQPQHF
TRBJ1-1 | TRBV7-2 | once | TRBD1 | TGTGCCAGCAGGGGGGGGACAGGGGCCCTCAGGGCTTTCTTT | CASRGGTGALRAFF
TRBJ2-3 | TRBV7-2 | NA | NA | TGTGCCAGCAGCTTATCTAGCTCCCCCAGGGATACGCAGTATTTT | CASSLSSSPRDTQYF
TRBJ2-5 | TRBV4-3 | NA | TRBD2 | TGCGCCAGCAGCCAAGCAGTAGCGGGAGGTGGGGGGGAGACCCAGTACTTC | CASSQAVAGGGGETQYF
TRBJ2-3 | TRBV7-3 | NA | NA | TGTGCCAGCAGCGCGGACGGAGATACGCAGTATTTT | CASSADGDTQYF
TRBJ1-1 | TRBV11-2 | NA | NA | TGTGCCAGCAGCCTCCGCATGAACACTGAAGCTTTCTTT | CASSLRMNTEAFF
TRBJ1-2 | TRBV27 | NA | TRBD1 | TGTGCCAGCAGTCCCCAGGGGGCGAGGTATGGCTACACCTTC | CASSPQGARYGYTF
TRBJ1-2 | TRBV7-9 | NA | NA | TGTGCCAGCAGCCCCCAGCGGGGGATTGCCCAGAACTATGGCTACACCTTC | CASSPQRGIAQNYGYTF
TRBJ2-4 | TRBV5-4 | many | NA | TGTGCCAGCAGCGCCCCCTTGTTCGGAAACATTCAGTACTTC | CASSAPLFGNIQYF
TRBJ2-7 | TRBV7-9 | NA | TRBD1 | TGTGCCAGCAGTTCGGTTTCGACAGGGGGTGGCGAGCAGTACTTC | CASSSVSTGGGEQYF
TRBJ2-3 | TRBV2 | NA | NA | TGTGCCAGCAGTTCTGGAGGAGATACGCAGTATTTT | CASSSGGDTQYF
TRBJ1-2 | TRBV5-1 | NA | TRBD1 | TGCGCCAGCAGCATCAACAGGGGGCCTAACTATGGCTACACCTTC | CASSINRGPNYGYTF
TRBJ2-2 | TRBV7-6 | once | NA | TGTGCCAGCAGCTTAGCATTTCAAACCGGGGAGCTGTTTTTT | CASSLAFQTGELFF
TRBJ2-5 | TRBV7-6 | NA | NA | TGTGCCAGCAACCAAATGGGTGATTACGGGACCCAGTACTTC | CASNQMGDYGTQYF
TRBJ1-4 | TRBV10-2 | NA | NA | TGCGCCAGCAGTGACCAGGGGCCTAATGAAAAACTGTTTTTT | CASSDQGPNEKLFF
TRBJ1-1 | TRBV7-9 | once | NA | TGTGCCAGCAGCTTTAATGTAAACACTGAAGCTTTCTTT | CASSFNVNTEAFF
TRBJ2-7 | TRBV28 | NA | TRBD1 | TGTGCCAGCAGTCCGGGACAGTCCTACGAGCAGTACTTC | CASSPGQSYEQYF
TRBJ2-7 | TRBV15 | NA | TRBD1 | TGTGCCACCAGCAGGGGGACAGGGTACTACGAGCAGTACTTC | CATSRGTGYYEQYF
TRBJ2-1 | TRBV7-3 | NA | TRBD2 | TGTGCCAGCAGCTTAATTGGTGGGAGGGCCTACGGGGGAAATGAGCAGTTCTTC | CASSLIGGRAYGGNEQFF
TRBJ2-7 | TRBV6-5 | NA | TRBD1 | TGTGCCAGCAGTAGGGGACAGGGATACGAGCAGTACTTC | CASSRGQGYEQYF
TRBJ1-1 | TRBV4-3 | NA | TRBD1 | TGCGCCAGCAGCCAAGCCGTTGGACAGGGAAGGGCCACTGAAGCTTTCTTT | CASSQAVGQGRATEAFF
TRBJ2-7 | TRBV4-3 | NA | NA | TGCGCCAGCAGCCAGGGACCTATATCCCTCGAGCAGTACTTC | CASSQGPISLEQYF
TRBJ2-1 | TRBV28 | few | NA | TGTGCCAGCAGTTCCCCGGGGCGATACAATGAGCAGTTCTTC | CASSSPGRYNEQFF
TRBJ2-1 | TRBV19 | few | NA | TGTGCCAGTAGTATGGGAGTGGGATTTTCCTACAATGAGCAGTTCTTC | CASSMGVGFSYNEQFF
TRBJ2-7 | TRBV28 | NA | TRBD2 | TGTGCCAGCAGTTTCAGACTAGCGGGAAGTCGCGAGCAGTACTTC | CASSFRLAGSREQYF
TRBJ2-2 | TRBV7-3 | NA | TRBD1 | TGTGCCAGCAGCCCCACCGGGACAGGACCCGGGGAGCTGTTTTTT | CASSPTGTGPGELFF
TRBJ1-1 | TRBV28 | once | NA | TGTGCCAGCAGTTTATACAGGCTGAACACTGAAGCTTTCTTT | CASSLYRLNTEAFF
TRBJ1-2 | TRBV6-1 | NA | NA | TGTGCCAGCAGTGAAGCAAACAGGGTACGTGGCTACACCTTC | CASSEANRVRGYTF
TRBJ2-6 | TRBV18 | NA | TRBD1 | TGTGCCAGCTCACCGCGACAGGGGGCAGGGTTTACTGGGGCCAACGTCCTGACTTTC | CASSPRQGAGFTGANVLTF
TRBJ1-2 | TRBV28 | NA | NA | TGTGCCAGCAGTTTTCAATTCTATGGCTACACCTTC | CASSFQFYGYTF
TRBJ2-3 | TRBV5-6 | NA | TRBD2 | TGTGCCAGTATTAGACTAGCGGGAGAATCGGCTCGACTTACGCAGTATTTT | CASIRLAGESARLTQYF
TRBJ1-1 | TRBV27 | NA | NA | TGTGCCAGCAGTTTAGAACAGGGTCGTACTGAAGCTTTCTTT | CASSLEQGRTEAFF
TRBJ1-5 | TRBV18 | NA | NA | TGTGCCAGCTCACCAAGTGGGCCAGAGCTAGATCAGCCCCAGCATTTT | CASSPSGPELDQPQHF